Presented here are 22 T cell receptor beta chains from one specimen sequenced in a study of OX40 agonist ivuxolimab in advanced cancers. Repertoires were generated with immunoSEQ multiplex PCR, while TCRdb's copy carries only in-frame clones and drops some. The sample has 90,000 to 95,000 clones, more than 75% seen once. The input for sequencing was CD4+ or CD8+ T cells sorted from blood, taken in a trial of the OX40 agonist ivuxolimab. The receptor source for this set is an adult with an advanced solid tumor such as melanoma, head and neck, liver or kidney cancer.

The chain carries TRBV7-9 and TRBJ2-1, with D unresolved. The CDR3 sequence is 15 residues long. CDR1 is SEHNR, CDR2 FQNEAQ, per germline (reference sequence). Trimming pared 3 bases from V and 6 bases from J, leaving 15 bases between. Here the CDR3 reads CASSFYLGQFNEQFF. The CDR3 DNA reads as TGTGCCAGCAGCTTCTACCTAGGCCAGTTCAATGAGCAGTTCTTC.

V and J are TRBV7-2 and TRBJ2-2; D ambiguous. The CDR3 totals 12 residues. CDR1 is SGHTA and CDR2 is FQGNSA in the germline V gene. The V gene lost 0 bases and the J gene lost 7 bases, with 3 bases spanning the gap. The DNA for the CDR3 is TGTGCCAGCAGCTTAGCGGTCGGGGAGCTGTTTTTT. It is translated as CASSLAVGELFF.

The chain combines TRBV14 with TRBJ2-7, with D perhaps matching TRBD1 (5 bases). Germline V gene lookup returns CDR1 SGHDN and CDR2 FVKESK. Trimming pared 1 base from V and 2 bases from J, leaving 9 bases between. This CDR3 region has 14 residues. CDR3 in DNA: TGTGCCAGCAGCCAAGGGACAATCCCCTACGAGCAGTACTTC. Translation gives CASSQGTIPYEQYF.

This clone showed up just a few times. Other DNA sequences from this sample encode an identical CDR3 as well. This chain connects TRBV29-1 to TRBJ2-2; unclear D gene. Trimming left V 3 bases short and J 3 bases short, with 8 bases between. CDR3 length: 13 amino acids. CDR1 and CDR2 from the germline V gene are SQVTM and ANQGSEA. The CDR3 region is CSVDAGYTGELFF. The CDR3 DNA reads TGCAGCGTTGATGCAGGCTACACCGGGGAGCTGTTTTTT.

V usage is TRBV6-1 and J usage is TRBJ1-2; D gene ambiguous. V shed 6 bases and J shed 3 bases, with 11 bases lying between them. The CDR3 totals 13 residues. CDR1 is MNHNS, CDR2 SASEGT, per germline. In DNA, the CDR3 is TGTGCCAGCAGCGCCGTAACGTACTATGGCTACACCTTC. Translated, it gives CASSAVTYYGYTF.

V and J are TRBV28 and TRBJ1-3; D gene uncertain. In germline, CDR1 is MDHEN, CDR2 SYDVKM. Trimming pared 1 base from V and 4 bases from J, leaving 14 bases between. This CDR3 spans 16 amino acids. CDR3 in amino acids: CASSLSSPAGGNTIYF. The CDR3 DNA reads TGTGCCAGCAGTTTATCGTCTCCCGCAGGAGGAAACACCATATATTTT.

The genes are TRBV10-1 and TRBJ2-3, with D perhaps TRBD2 (5 bases). The germline gives CDR1 WNHNN, CDR2 SYGVQD (reference sequence). V was shortened by 3 bases and J by 0 bases, with 13 bases between the two germline ends. The CDR3 totals 16 residues. The CDR3 loop is CASSEPGSPSTDTQYF. Here the CDR3 DNA reads TGCGCCAGCAGTGAACCGGGAAGCCCTAGCACAGATACGCAGTATTTT.

This chain links TRBV6-5 with TRBJ1-2; the D is unclear. This CDR3 comprises 14 residues. V lost 2 bases and J 3 bases, leaving 10 bases between the germline ends. The germline gives CDR1 MNHEY, CDR2 SVGAGI. As DNA, the CDR3 is TGTGCCAGCAGTTACGACGGACGGGACTATGGCTACACCTTC. Translating it yields CASSYDGRDYGYTF.

This clone has just one count. The rearrangement joins TRBV7-2 to TRBJ1-4; 12 bases line up with TRBD1. The V and J ends lost 4 bases and 12 bases, in that order; junction bases with no gene match: 12. Germline values: CDR1 SGHTA, CDR2 FQGNSA. The CDR3 loop spans 16 amino acids. CDR3 DNA sequence: TGTGCCAGCAGCTCAACCGGGACAGGGGGCTTTGAGGAACTGTTTTTT. This encodes CASSSTGTGGFEELFF.

This clone showed up just a few times. This chain's CDR3 is CASSLPKKTTRPQPQHF. The CDR3 nucleotides read TGTGCCAGCAGTTTACCAAAAAAAACGACCCGACCTCAGCCCCAGCATTTT. This chain connects TRBV28 to TRBJ1-5; D uncertain. The V end was cut by 2 bases, the J end by 6 bases, with 20 bases between. This CDR3 has 17 amino acids. Germline CDR1 and CDR2: MDHEN and SYDVKM.

The chain couples TRBV5-1 to TRBJ2-4; the D gene could be TRBD1 or TRBD2 (6 bases each). Germline CDR1 SGHRS, CDR2 YFSETQ. V was shortened by 4 bases and J by 5 bases, with 16 bases between the two germline ends. The CDR3 consists of 15 residues. The CDR3 DNA sequence: TGCGCCAGCAGCCCACAGGGAGGAGGCGAAAACATTCAGTACTTC. It is translated as CASSPQGGGENIQYF.

The rearrangement uses TRBV10-3 and TRBJ2-1; D perhaps matches TRBD2 (6 bases). Trimming took 4 bases from V and 4 from J, leaving 11 bases between them. From germline, CDR1 is ENHRY and CDR2 SYGVKD. The CDR3 runs to 14 residues. This CDR3 reads CAISVSGGYNEQFF. DNA for the CDR3: TGTGCCATCAGTGTTAGCGGTGGGTACAATGAGCAGTTCTTC.

The CDR3 here is CASSLGGQGKGGYTF. The CDR3, as DNA: TGTGCCAGCAGCTTAGGGGGACAGGGAAAGGGTGGCTACACCTTC. The chain combines TRBV7-2 with TRBJ1-2; the match to TRBD1 covers 9 bases. This CDR3 spans 15 amino acids. The V segment lost 1 base and the J segment 7 bases; nucleotides outside the gene matches: 7. In germline, CDR1 is SGHTA, CDR2 FQGNSA.

This clone came up once. The V gene is TRBV18, the J gene TRBJ1-1, with 7 bases that match TRBD1. Germline loops: CDR1 KGHSH, CDR2 LQKENI. CDR3 length: 14 residues. The ends lost 5 bases at V and 0 bases at J; junction bases unmatched: 3. The CDR3: CASSAGQMNTEAFF. The CDR3 DNA reads TGTGCCAGCTCAGCGGGACAGATGAACACTGAAGCTTTCTTT.

This rearrangement joins TRBV5-1 to TRBJ2-2; D is unclear. Trimming cost V 0 bases and J 0 bases, with 9 bases left between them. The CDR3 contains 16 residues. Germline-derived CDR1 and CDR2 are SGHRS and YFSETQ. For the CDR3, the DNA is TGCGCCAGCAGCTTGGCCGCCGGAACGAACACCGGGGAGCTGTTTTTT. Translation: CASSLAAGTNTGELFF.

This chain connects TRBV30 to TRBJ2-5, with a possible D match to TRBD1 (6 bases). The V gene's germline CDR1 is GTSNPN and CDR2 SVGIG (reference sequence). CDR3 size: 15 residues. The germline V and J ends were trimmed by 0 bases and 5 bases, with 16 bases remaining between them. The CDR3 is CAWSVLQGWAETQYF. In DNA, the CDR3 is TGTGCCTGGAGTGTGTTGCAGGGGTGGGCGGAGACCCAGTACTTC.

This chain uses TRBV11-3 with TRBJ1-1; unclear D gene. The CDR3 consists of 14 residues. Deletions cut 2 bases from V and 4 bases from J, with 11 bases between. Germline V gene lookup returns CDR1 SGHNT and CDR2 YENEEA. CDR3: CASSLYPGGTEAFF. The CDR3 bases are TGTGCCAGCAGCTTATATCCAGGAGGCACTGAAGCTTTCTTT.

The chain links TRBV27 to TRBJ1-2, with D tentatively TRBD1 (5 bases). This CDR3 is built from 16 residues. Germline V gives CDR1 MNHEY, CDR2 SMNVEV (reference sequence). The V end lost 0 bases, the J end lost 2 bases, and 13 bases lay between the germline ends. CDR3 sequence (DNA): TGTGCCAGCAGTTTATCGGGGCAGGTGGGGAACTATGGCTACACCTTC. It yields the protein CASSLSGQVGNYGYTF.

This rearrangement joins TRBV7-9 to TRBJ2-2, with TRBD1 identical over 7 bases. The CDR3 spans 15 residues. V shed 6 bases and J 0 bases; nucleotides not matched to a gene: 4. Looked up from germline, CDR1 is SEHNR and CDR2 is FQNEAQ (reference sequence). CDR3 DNA sequence: TGTGCCAGCAGGATAGGGGGCCCGAACACCGGGGAGCTGTTTTTT. As protein: CASRIGGPNTGELFF.

This sequence joins TRBV2 and TRBJ2-2, with 8 nucleotides matching TRBD1. Germline V gene data show CDR1 as SNHLY and CDR2 as FYNNEI. This CDR3 is built from 12 residues. CDR3 nucleotide sequence: TGTGGGACAGGGATCAACACCGGGGAGCTGTTTTTT. It translates to CGTGINTGELFF.

This clone was counted only a few times. The chain uses TRBV23-1 and TRBJ2-1, with D possibly being TRBD1 (5 bases). TRBV23-1 is labeled an ORF, and its function is uncertain. Deletions cut 8 bases from V and 5 bases from J, with 19 bases between. The CDR3 runs to 15 residues. The CDR3 nucleotides read TGCGCCAGCGTCGGTCTGGGCAGGGCTAACAATGAGCAGTTCTTC. It specifies CASVGLGRANNEQFF.

The rearrangement uses TRBV1 and TRBJ1-4; TRBD1, the table's D call, lacks a check against the DNA. TRBV1 is given as a pseudogene. CDR3 size: 16 residues. In DNA, the CDR3 is TGCACCAGCAGCCAGCCGACGGGACAGGGGGAAGAAAAACTGTTTTTT. It yields the protein CTSSQPTGQGEEKLFF.